These T cell receptor beta chains were read from a single sample in a study of blood T cells in healthy people across ages. TCRdb re-analysed the 5' RACE reads in MiXCR, keeping a single row per CDR3 protein. The sample lists more than 1,400,000 distinct CDR3 sequences, roughly 40% seen once, with 6.5% to 10% in the top ten. The specimen sequenced was blood. These receptors all stem from a woman under 30 in good health. CDR3s include the opening cysteine and the closing phenylalanine or tryptophan. The order of the fields is clone size, J gene, V gene, D gene, CDR3 protein, CDR3 DNA. The D gene is left open where the match is weak. Size values are once, few and many counts, or a class for expanded clones, and some rows have none.

abundance: few; j_gene: TRBJ2-7; v_gene: TRBV6-1; d_gene: TRBD2; CDR3aa: CASSGSVLAGLNSYEQYF; CDR3nt: TGTGCCAGCAGTGGATCAGTACTAGCGGGACTTAATTCCTACGAGCAGTACTTC
abundance: .; j_gene: TRBJ2-1; v_gene: TRBV2; d_gene: .; CDR3aa: CASSEVGRRGNEQFF; CDR3nt: TGTGCCAGCAGTGAAGTGGGACGGAGGGGGAATGAGCAGTTCTTC
abundance: few; j_gene: TRBJ2-3; v_gene: TRBV7-9; d_gene: .; CDR3aa: CAIPWGTDTQYF; CDR3nt: TGTGCCATCCCCTGGGGCACAGATACGCAGTATTTT
abundance: few; j_gene: TRBJ2-1; v_gene: TRBV5-1; d_gene: .; CDR3aa: CASSLGPEPEYNEQFF; CDR3nt: TGCGCCAGCAGCTTAGGACCGGAGCCTGAATACAATGAGCAGTTCTTC
abundance: few; j_gene: TRBJ1-2; v_gene: TRBV5-1; d_gene: .; CDR3aa: CASSIGPSTEYGYTF; CDR3nt: TGCGCCAGCAGCATAGGACCCTCCACTGAGTATGGCTACACCTTC
abundance: .; j_gene: TRBJ2-3; v_gene: TRBV12-3/TRBV12-4; d_gene: TRBD1; CDR3aa: CASSIGQGTTDTQYF; CDR3nt: TGTGCCAGCAGTATCGGACAGGGGACCACAGATACGCAGTATTTT
abundance: .; j_gene: TRBJ1-1; v_gene: TRBV10-3; d_gene: .; CDR3aa: CATVLQGNTEAFF; CDR3nt: TGTGCCACAGTACTACAGGGGAACACTGAAGCTTTCTTT
abundance: .; j_gene: TRBJ1-1; v_gene: TRBV2; d_gene: TRBD1; CDR3aa: CASSGQGVYTEAFF; CDR3nt: TGTGCCAGCAGTGGACAGGGGGTGTACACTGAAGCTTTCTTT
abundance: few; j_gene: TRBJ2-7; v_gene: TRBV30; d_gene: .; CDR3aa: CAWSVRESYEQYF; CDR3nt: TGTGCCTGGAGTGTACGGGAGAGTTACGAGCAGTACTTC
abundance: .; j_gene: TRBJ2-7; v_gene: TRBV29-1; d_gene: TRBD1; CDR3aa: CSAGQGAREQYF; CDR3nt: TGCAGCGCCGGACAGGGGGCTCGGGAGCAGTACTTC
abundance: few; j_gene: TRBJ2-3; v_gene: TRBV5-1; d_gene: .; CDR3aa: CASIRGASGTDTQYF; CDR3nt: TGCGCCAGCATCCGGGGAGCTAGCGGCACAGATACGCAGTATTTT
abundance: few; j_gene: TRBJ1-1; v_gene: TRBV25-1; d_gene: .; CDR3aa: CASSEISVGTEAFF; CDR3nt: TGTGCCAGCAGTGAAATCTCCGTTGGCACTGAAGCTTTCTTT
abundance: .; j_gene: TRBJ2-1; v_gene: TRBV7-9; d_gene: .; CDR3aa: CASSPLAQEQFF; CDR3nt: TGTGCCAGCAGCCCCCTCGCGCAGGAGCAGTTCTTC
abundance: few; j_gene: TRBJ2-5; v_gene: TRBV5-5; d_gene: .; CDR3aa: CASSSTQGETQYF; CDR3nt: TGTGCCAGCAGCTCCACACAGGGCGAGACCCAGTACTTC
abundance: .; j_gene: TRBJ1-1; v_gene: TRBV3-1; d_gene: .; CDR3aa: CASSEAGGPITEAFF; CDR3nt: TGTGCCAGCAGCGAAGCGGGGGGCCCCATCACTGAAGCTTTCTTT
abundance: few; j_gene: TRBJ2-1; v_gene: TRBV20-1; d_gene: TRBD2; CDR3aa: CSASNSASGYYNEQFF; CDR3nt: TGCAGTGCTAGTAATTCGGCTAGCGGGTATTACAATGAGCAGTTCTTC
abundance: .; j_gene: TRBJ2-7; v_gene: TRBV28; d_gene: TRBD2; CDR3aa: CASSRGGGAYEQYF; CDR3nt: TGTGCCAGCAGCCGCGGGGGGGGGGCTTACGAGCAGTACTTC
abundance: few; j_gene: TRBJ1-3; v_gene: TRBV20-1; d_gene: .; CDR3aa: CSANRNGGTGNTIYF; CDR3nt: TGCAGTGCCAATAGGAATGGGGGAACGGGAAACACCATATATTTT
abundance: few; j_gene: TRBJ2-3; v_gene: TRBV12-3/TRBV12-4; d_gene: TRBD1; CDR3aa: CASSFRQGVATDTQYF; CDR3nt: TGTGCCAGCAGTTTTCGACAGGGGGTGGCAACAGATACGCAGTATTTT
abundance: .; j_gene: TRBJ2-5; v_gene: TRBV3-1; d_gene: .; CDR3aa: CASSQIGRETQYF; CDR3nt: TGTGCCAGCAGCCAAATAGGCCGAGAGACCCAGTACTTC
abundance: .; j_gene: TRBJ2-7; v_gene: TRBV20-1; d_gene: TRBD2; CDR3aa: CSARDRGGPSSEQYF; CDR3nt: TGCAGTGCTAGAGATCGGGGGGGGCCCTCTTCCGAGCAGTACTTC
abundance: many; j_gene: TRBJ1-2; v_gene: TRBV7-2; d_gene: .; CDR3aa: CASSLGVGANYGYTF; CDR3nt: TGTGCCAGCAGCTTAGGAGTCGGGGCTAACTATGGCTACACCTTC
abundance: few; j_gene: TRBJ2-1; v_gene: TRBV24-1; d_gene: TRBD1; CDR3aa: CATSPGGSYNEQFF; CDR3nt: TGTGCCACTAGTCCAGGGGGCTCCTACAATGAGCAGTTCTTC
abundance: .; j_gene: TRBJ2-1; v_gene: TRBV9; d_gene: TRBD1; CDR3aa: CASSVSGGEHSYNEQFF; CDR3nt: TGTGCCAGCAGCGTATCAGGGGGCGAACACTCCTACAATGAGCAGTTCTTC
abundance: few; j_gene: TRBJ2-1; v_gene: TRBV20-1; d_gene: .; CDR3aa: CSAIPDSDEQFF; CDR3nt: TGCAGTGCTATCCCGGACTCAGATGAGCAGTTCTTC
abundance: .; j_gene: TRBJ2-7; v_gene: TRBV6-5; d_gene: .; CDR3aa: CASSRTPLYEQYF; CDR3nt: TGTGCCAGCAGCCGAACCCCTCTCTACGAGCAGTACTTC
abundance: few; j_gene: TRBJ1-2; v_gene: TRBV11-2; d_gene: .; CDR3aa: CASSPILGGAGYGYTF; CDR3nt: TGTGCCAGCAGCCCGATATTGGGTGGGGCTGGGTATGGCTACACCTTC
abundance: many; j_gene: TRBJ1-2; v_gene: TRBV7-9; d_gene: .; CDR3aa: CASSLEGGAYGYTF; CDR3nt: TGTGCCAGCAGCTTAGAGGGGGGCGCCTATGGCTACACCTTC
abundance: few; j_gene: TRBJ2-7; v_gene: TRBV28; d_gene: .; CDR3aa: CASSSTGPIGPSEQYF; CDR3nt: TGTGCCAGCAGCTCAACAGGGCCTATTGGCCCATCCGAGCAGTACTTC